These 20 T cell receptor beta chains were all obtained from the same sample, sequenced in a study of T cell responses to AZD1222 COVID-19 vaccine. TCRdb keeps only in-frame clones here, not all; method: immunoSEQ multiplex PCR. Of 100,000 to 150,000 clones listed, about 89% are singletons. The starting material was peripheral blood, obtained on day 0 of AZD1222 vaccination. Source of these receptors: an adult in good health.

This sequence joins TRBV5-1 and TRBJ1-2; tentative D call: TRBD1 (6 bases). The V end was cut by 2 bases, the J end by 8 bases, with 13 bases between. Germline V lookup: CDR1 SGHRS, CDR2 YFSETQ. The CDR3 has 13 amino acids. For the CDR3, the DNA is TGCGCCAGCAGCTTAATACAGGGCGGGGGCTACACCTTC. This translates into CASSLIQGGGYTF.

V is TRBV6-5 and J is TRBJ1-1; no reliable D call. Per the germline V gene, CDR1 is MNHEY and CDR2 is SVGAGI. This CDR3 is built from 14 residues. V lost 6 bases, J lost 3 bases, and 14 bases lay in between. CDR3 loop: CASRKTGRDTEAFF. The CDR3 nucleotides read TGTGCCAGCAGGAAGACGGGAAGGGACACTGAAGCTTTCTTT.

J is TRBJ1-6 and V is TRBV3-1 (or the pseudogene TRBV3-2), with TRBD1 matching 8 bases. The V and J ends lost 5 bases and 10 bases, in that order; junction bases with no gene match: 10. The CDR3 has 15 amino acids. Per the germline V gene, CDR1 is LGHDT and CDR2 is YNNKEL (reference sequence). This CDR3 reads CASSSRRGQGSPLHF. The CDR3 DNA follows: TGTGCCAGCAGCTCCCGCAGGGGGCAAGGGTCACCCCTCCACTTT.

The rearrangement links TRBV27 to TRBJ1-1; the D is unclear. CDR1 and CDR2 from the germline V gene are MNHEY and SMNVEV (reference sequence). This CDR3 spans 15 amino acids. V shed 6 bases and J shed 1 base, with 15 bases lying between them. This CDR3 reads CASRLTAIPNTEAFF. CDR3 nucleotide sequence: TGTGCCAGCAGGTTAACAGCGATTCCGAACACTGAAGCTTTCTTT.

The chain has TRBV11-1 and TRBJ1-2, with 7 positions matching TRBD1. The junction had 8 bases not matched to a gene; V was cut back by 6 bases and J by 10 bases. The CDR3 loop spans 12 amino acids. The germline CDR1 and CDR2 sequences are SGHAT and FQDESV (reference sequence). CDR3 region: CASSYDRAHYTF. The CDR3 DNA sequence: TGTGCCAGCAGTTACGACAGGGCGCACTACACCTTC.

In its sample, this clone was seen once. The chain uses TRBV10-3 and TRBJ1-2, with a weak D call TRBD1 (6 bases). Germline CDR1 is ENHRY and CDR2 is SYGVKD. CDR3 length: 15 residues. V was cut by 4 bases and J by 2 bases, with 14 bases left in between. The CDR3 bases are TGTGCCATCAGTGCACAGGGAGGGCCAAACTATGGCTACACCTTC. Amino acids: CAISAQGGPNYGYTF.

The genes are TRBV3-1 (or the pseudogene TRBV3-2) and TRBJ1-2; 12 bases map to TRBD1. The germline gives CDR1 LGHDT, CDR2 YNNKEL (reference sequence). Unmatched junction bases numbered 11, after V lost 7 bases and J lost 8 bases. The CDR3 spans 15 residues. CDR3 sequence reads: CASNSPGQGAEGYTF. The CDR3 DNA reads as TGTGCCAGCAACTCCCCGGGACAGGGGGCAGAAGGCTACACCTTC.

The chain uses TRBV7-9 and TRBJ1-1; D not certain. V was shortened by 5 bases and J by 0 bases, with 4 bases between the two germline ends. The CDR3 runs to 12 residues. CDR1 SEHNR and CDR2 FQNEAQ come from the germline V gene (reference sequence). The CDR3 region has the DNA TGTGCCAGCAGCACGATGAACACTGAAGCTTTCTTT. Protein sequence: CASSTMNTEAFF. The full variable domain, with the rest looked up from reference TRBV7-9 and TRBJ1-1, is DTGVSQNPRHKITKRGQNVTFRCDPISEHNRLYWYRQTLGQGPEFLTYFQNEAQLEKSRLLSDRFSAERPKGSFSTLEIQRTEQGDSAMYLCASSTMNTEAFFGQGTRLTVV.

The chain recombines TRBV27 with TRBJ2-1, with D maybe TRBD1 (5 bases). The V end lost 8 bases, the J end lost 4 bases, and 12 bases lay between the germline ends. CDR1 MNHEY and CDR2 SMNVEV come from the germline V gene (reference sequence). CDR3 length: 13 amino acids. In nucleotides, the CDR3 is TGTGCCAGCTCTCGACAGAATTACAATGAGCAGTTCTTC. Protein product: CASSRQNYNEQFF.

This sequence joins TRBV7-3 and TRBJ2-7, with TRBD1 identical over 10 bases. Per the germline V gene, CDR1 is SGHTA and CDR2 is FQGTGA. Trimming removed 3 bases from V and 6 bases from J; junction bases left unmatched: 8. The CDR3 covers 15 residues. CDR3 sequence (DNA): TGTGCCAGCAGCTTGACAGGGGGCGGGGCGGGCGAGCAGTACTTC. It specifies CASSLTGGGAGEQYF.

This clone was found once. J is TRBJ2-5 and V is TRBV6-6; 7 bases agree with TRBD1. The germline CDR1 and CDR2 sequences are MNHNY and SVGAGI (reference sequence). Unmatched junction bases numbered 9, after V lost 7 bases and J lost 7 bases. This CDR3 region has 13 residues. The CDR3 DNA reads as TGTGCCAGCACCCAGCAGGGGGACAGGACCCAGTACTTC. This encodes CASTQQGDRTQYF.

The chain carries TRBV19 and TRBJ1-2; D perhaps matches TRBD1 (6 bases). The CDR3 sequence is 15 residues long. CDR1 and CDR2 from the germline V gene are LNHDA and SQIVND (reference sequence). Trimming took 5 bases from V and 2 from J, leaving 15 bases between them. Here the CDR3 DNA reads TGTGCCAGTAGTGAGGGGACAACAGGCAACTATGGCTACACCTTC. It encodes CASSEGTTGNYGYTF.

The chain carries TRBV2 and TRBJ1-5; no clear D gene. V lost 7 bases, J lost 1 base, and 8 bases lay in between. Germline CDR1 is SNHLY and CDR2 is FYNNEI. The CDR3 has 13 residues. CDR3 sequence (DNA): TGTGCCAGCAATCCGCGGAGCAATCAGCCCCAGCATTTT. Its protein product is CASNPRSNQPQHF.

The rearrangement links TRBV19 to TRBJ1-2; TRBD1 is a possible D gene (6 bases). The ends were cut back, 0 bases at V and 4 bases at J, with 15 bases in the middle. The CDR3 is 16 residues long. Per the germline V gene, CDR1 is LNHDA and CDR2 is SQIVND (reference sequence). The CDR3 spells CASSIDRPGAVYGYTF. CDR3 DNA sequence: TGTGCCAGTAGTATAGATCGCCCGGGGGCGGTCTATGGCTACACCTTC.

The rearrangement links TRBV9 to TRBJ2-3; D is ambiguous. Trimming removed 0 bases at V and 4 bases at J, with 6 bases between. CDR1 and CDR2 from the germline V gene are SGDLS and YYNGEE. The CDR3 length is 13 residues. The CDR3 is CASSVVSSDTQYF. Here the CDR3 DNA reads TGTGCCAGCAGCGTAGTGTCCTCAGATACGCAGTATTTT. Supplemented by reference TRBV9 and TRBJ2-3, the full variable domain reads DSGVTQTPKHLITATGQRVTLRCSPRSGDLSVYWYQQSLDQGLQFLIQYYNGEERAKGNILERFSAQQFPDLHSELNLSSLELGDSALYFCASSVVSSDTQYFGPGTRLTVL.

The rearrangement links TRBV2 to TRBJ1-6, with D perhaps TRBD1 (6 bases). CDR3 length: 15 amino acids. From germline, CDR1 is SNHLY and CDR2 FYNNEI. Trimming took 2 bases from V and 9 from J, leaving 14 bases between them. Here the CDR3 reads CASSELETGASPLHF. For the CDR3, the DNA is TGTGCCAGCAGTGAATTGGAGACAGGTGCTTCACCCCTCCACTTT.

CDR3 region: CASSLGLAGGDTQYF. The CDR3 bases are TGTGCCAGCAGCTTGGGACTAGCGGGGGGAGATACGCAGTATTTT. V gene TRBV7-3 combines with J gene TRBJ2-3; 15 bases align to TRBD2. With V trimmed by 3 bases and J by 5 bases, 0 bases remained unmatched. Looked up from germline, CDR1 is SGHTA and CDR2 is FQGTGA. The CDR3 is made up of 15 amino acids.

The rearrangement joins TRBV7-8 to TRBJ1-6, with 9 nucleotides matching TRBD1. Germline lookup yields CDR1 SGHVS and CDR2 FQNEAQ. The CDR3 totals 14 residues. V was pared by 5 bases and J by 11 bases, with 7 bases of the junction left unmatched. The CDR3 DNA sequence: TGTGCCAGCAGCCTGGGACAGGGCTTCCCACCCCTCCACTTT. It specifies CASSLGQGFPPLHF.

The chain combines TRBV5-1 with TRBJ2-5; 14 bases are a match to TRBD2. Looked up from germline, CDR1 is SGHRS and CDR2 is YFSETQ. This CDR3 has 16 residues. After removal of 4 bases from V and 5 bases from J, the junction contained 7 bases not matched to a gene. In DNA form, the CDR3 reads TGCGCCAGCAGCCTGACTAGCGGGAGGGCCCTCGAGACCCAGTACTTC. It is translated as CASSLTSGRALETQYF. Full variable domain (rest looked up from reference TRBV5-1 and TRBJ2-5): KAGVTQTPRYLIKTRGQQVTLSCSPISGHRSVSWYQQTPGQGLQFLFEYFSETQRNKGNFPGRFSGRQFSNSRSEMNVSTLELGDSALYLCASSLTSGRALETQYFGPGTRLLVL.

The chain recombines TRBV5-1 with TRBJ2-3; 9 bases fit TRBD2. The V and J ends lost 1 base and 3 bases, in that order; junction bases with no gene match: 3. CDR1 SGHRS and CDR2 YFSETQ come from the germline V gene. CDR3 length: 15 residues. In DNA form, the CDR3 reads TGCGCCAGCAGCTTGAGTAGCGGGGGAACAGATACGCAGTATTTT. Translated: CASSLSSGGTDTQYF.